The 8 T cell receptor beta chains given below trace back to one sample, sequenced in a study of cytomegalovirus exposure and HLA in healthy donors. With 60 Vbeta and 13 Jbeta primers, the PCR was carried out. Repertoires were generated with immunoSEQ multiplex PCR, while TCRdb's copy carries only in-frame clones and drops some. The specimen's table records 200,000 to 250,000 clones. Material: PBMCs. These TCRs come from a woman aged 25 to 39 in good health and CMV-seropositive.

V and J are TRBV6-5 and TRBJ2-2; D possibly corresponds to TRBD2 (6 bases). This CDR3 has 14 residues. Germline V gene sequence: CDR1 MNHEY, CDR2 SVGAGI. V gave up 2 bases and J gave up 3 bases, with 7 bases separating them. CDR3 bases: TGTGCCAGCAGTTACGGGACTCACACCGGGGAGCTGTTTTTT. It codes for CASSYGTHTGELFF.

The chain joins TRBV27 to TRBJ1-1; a weak D match, TRBD1 (5 bases). V gave up 6 bases and J gave up 4 bases, with 24 bases separating them. The CDR3 extends over 17 amino acids. CDR1 MNHEY and CDR2 SMNVEV come from the germline V gene (reference sequence). DNA of the CDR3: TGTGCCAGCAGAACTGACAGAACCCCGACATTGACCACTGAAGCTTTCTTT. Encoded protein: CASRTDRTPTLTTEAFF.

Comment on this clone: The junction shows a germline mismatch at one end, possibly a read error. The J gene is TRBJ1-1, the V gene TRBV20-1; D might be TRBD1 (5 bases). The CDR3 runs 9 residues. Germline-derived CDR1 and CDR2 are DFQATT and SNEGSKA (reference sequence). CDR3 in amino acids: CSARDGAGF. The CDR3 DNA sequence: TGCAGTGCTAGAGATGGAGCAGGGTTT.

The chain has TRBV2 and TRBJ1-1; D is uncertain. The V end was cut by 4 bases, the J end by 1 base, with 10 bases between. From germline, CDR1 is SNHLY and CDR2 FYNNEI. The CDR3 loop spans 14 amino acids. The CDR3 nucleotides read TGTGCCAGCAGTGTTAAGGGAGGGAACACTGAAGCTTTCTTT. The encoded protein is CASSVKGGNTEAFF.

The rearrangement joins TRBV5-5 to TRBJ2-4, with D perhaps matching TRBD2 (5 bases). V was trimmed by 2 bases and J by 6 bases, leaving 9 bases between them. CDR3 length: 13 amino acids. Per germline, CDR1 SGHKS and CDR2 YYEKEE (reference sequence). This chain's CDR3 is CASSFGDANIQYF. The CDR3 coding sequence is TGTGCCAGCAGCTTCGGGGATGCAAACATTCAGTACTTC.

The CDR3 here is CASSLPPGTEAFF. CDR3 bases: TGTGCCAGCAGCTTACCCCCGGGAACTGAAGCTTTCTTT. J is TRBJ1-1 and V is TRBV5-6; D is uncertain. The CDR3 loop spans 13 amino acids. Trimming shortened V by 2 bases and J by 5 bases, and 10 bases separated the two germline ends. Germline CDR1 SGHDT, CDR2 YYEEEE. Filled out from reference TRBV5-6 and TRBJ1-1, the complete variable domain reads DAGVTQSPTHLIKTRGQQVTLRCSPKSGHDTVSWYQQALGQGPQFIFQYYEEEERQRGNFPDRFSGHQFPNYSSELNVNALLLGDSALYLCASSLPPGTEAFFGQGTRLTVV.

The chain uses TRBV2 and TRBJ2-5; 9 bases fit TRBD2. Germline V gives CDR1 SNHLY, CDR2 FYNNEI. This CDR3 is built from 18 residues. The V gene end was trimmed by 8 bases and the J gene end by 5 bases; junction bases not matched to a gene: 21. This chain's CDR3 is CASGGGGGRAGRLETQYF. The CDR3 DNA is TGTGCCAGCGGGGGAGGAGGCGGGAGGGCCGGGCGATTGGAGACCCAGTACTTC.

The chain links TRBV7-9 to TRBJ2-7, with 8 bases aligning to TRBD1. CDR1 is SEHNR, CDR2 FQNEAQ, per germline (reference sequence). This CDR3 region has 17 residues. V was pared by 1 base and J by 1 base, with 9 bases of the junction left unmatched. The CDR3 spells CASSLDGRGPGSYEQYF. The CDR3 DNA is TGTGCCAGCAGCTTAGACGGCAGGGGGCCGGGGTCCTACGAGCAGTACTTC.